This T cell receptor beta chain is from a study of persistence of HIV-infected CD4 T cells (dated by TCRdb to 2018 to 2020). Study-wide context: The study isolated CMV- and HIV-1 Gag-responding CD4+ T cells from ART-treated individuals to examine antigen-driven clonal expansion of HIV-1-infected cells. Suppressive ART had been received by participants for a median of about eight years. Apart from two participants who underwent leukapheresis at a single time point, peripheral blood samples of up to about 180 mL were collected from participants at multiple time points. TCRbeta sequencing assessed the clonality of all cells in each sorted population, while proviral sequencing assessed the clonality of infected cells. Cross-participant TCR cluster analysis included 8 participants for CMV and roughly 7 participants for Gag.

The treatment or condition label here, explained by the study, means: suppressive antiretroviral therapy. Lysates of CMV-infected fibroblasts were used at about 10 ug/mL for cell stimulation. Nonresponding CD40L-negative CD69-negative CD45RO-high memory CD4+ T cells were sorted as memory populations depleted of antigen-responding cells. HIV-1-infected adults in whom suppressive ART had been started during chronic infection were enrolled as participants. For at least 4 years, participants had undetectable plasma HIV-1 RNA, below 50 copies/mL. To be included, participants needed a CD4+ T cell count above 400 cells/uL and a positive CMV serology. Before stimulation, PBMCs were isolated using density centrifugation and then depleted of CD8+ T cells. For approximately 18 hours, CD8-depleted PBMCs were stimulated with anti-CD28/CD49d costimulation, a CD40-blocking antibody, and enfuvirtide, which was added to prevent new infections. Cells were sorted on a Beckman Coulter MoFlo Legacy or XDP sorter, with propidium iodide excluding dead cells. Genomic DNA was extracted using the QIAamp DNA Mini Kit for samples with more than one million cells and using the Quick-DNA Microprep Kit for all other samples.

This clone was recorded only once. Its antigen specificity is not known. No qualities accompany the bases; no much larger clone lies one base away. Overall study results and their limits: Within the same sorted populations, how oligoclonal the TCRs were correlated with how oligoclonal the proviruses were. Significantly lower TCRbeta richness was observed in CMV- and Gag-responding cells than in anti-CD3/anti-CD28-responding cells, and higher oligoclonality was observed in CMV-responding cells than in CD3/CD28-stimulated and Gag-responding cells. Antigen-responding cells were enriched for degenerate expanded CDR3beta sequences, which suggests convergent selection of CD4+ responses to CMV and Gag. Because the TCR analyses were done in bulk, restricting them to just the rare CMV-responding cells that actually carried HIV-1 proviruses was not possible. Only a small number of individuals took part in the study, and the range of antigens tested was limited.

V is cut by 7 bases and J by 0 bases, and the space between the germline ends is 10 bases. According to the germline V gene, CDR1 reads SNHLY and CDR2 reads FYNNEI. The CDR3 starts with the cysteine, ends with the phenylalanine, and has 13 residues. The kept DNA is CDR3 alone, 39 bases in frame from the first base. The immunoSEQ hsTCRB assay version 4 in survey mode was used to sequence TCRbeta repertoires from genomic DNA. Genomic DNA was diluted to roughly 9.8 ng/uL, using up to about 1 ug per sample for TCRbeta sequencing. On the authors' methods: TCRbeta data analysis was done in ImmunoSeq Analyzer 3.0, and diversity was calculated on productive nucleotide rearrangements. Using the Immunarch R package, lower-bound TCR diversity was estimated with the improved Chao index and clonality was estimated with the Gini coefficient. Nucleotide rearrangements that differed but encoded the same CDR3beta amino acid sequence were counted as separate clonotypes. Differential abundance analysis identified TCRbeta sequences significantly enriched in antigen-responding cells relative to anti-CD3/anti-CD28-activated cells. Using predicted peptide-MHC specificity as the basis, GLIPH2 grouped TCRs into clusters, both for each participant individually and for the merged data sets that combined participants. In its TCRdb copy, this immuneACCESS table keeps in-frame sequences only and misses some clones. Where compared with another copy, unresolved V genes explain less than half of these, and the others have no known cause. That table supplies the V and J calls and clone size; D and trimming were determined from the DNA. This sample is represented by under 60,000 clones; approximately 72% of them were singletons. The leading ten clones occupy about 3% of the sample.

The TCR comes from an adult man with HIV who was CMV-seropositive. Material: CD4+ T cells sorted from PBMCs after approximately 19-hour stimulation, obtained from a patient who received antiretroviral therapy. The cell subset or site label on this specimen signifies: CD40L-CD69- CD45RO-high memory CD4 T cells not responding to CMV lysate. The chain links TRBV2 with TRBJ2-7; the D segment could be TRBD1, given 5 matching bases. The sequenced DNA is TGTGCCAGCACCATTGACAGCTCCTACGAGCAGTACTTC. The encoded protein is CASTIDSSYEQYF.